This T cell receptor (beta chain) was identified in a study of blood T cell repertoires in COVID-19. Whole-study context: The origin of the acute and convalescent COVID-19 samples was the United States, Italy and Spain. PBMCs, B-cell-depleted T cells, or T cells were the source of the cDNA or gDNA that made up the material.

As originally analysed: Amplification from reference gene primers served as the basis for estimated nucleated cell counts. Libraries were prepared by immunoSEQ multiplex PCR; TCRdb keeps only in-frame clonotypes and omits some of them. Clone size and the V and J calls come from that table; the DNA yielded D and trimming. This sample has around 84,000 clones, with roughly 80% found just once. V trimming: 6 bases; J trimming: 8 bases; junction bases outside the gene matches: 7. This CDR3 contains 14 residues. The germline gives CDR1 MNHEY, CDR2 SVGAGI. The sequence came from a man older than 75 with active or convalescent COVID-19. V usage is TRBV6-5 and J usage is TRBJ2-1, with 10 bases that match TRBD1. What was sequenced was peripheral blood. The CDR3 protein is CASSRQGASYEQFF. The CDR3 bases are TGTGCCAGCAGCCGACAGGGGGCTTCGTATGAGCAGTTCTTC.